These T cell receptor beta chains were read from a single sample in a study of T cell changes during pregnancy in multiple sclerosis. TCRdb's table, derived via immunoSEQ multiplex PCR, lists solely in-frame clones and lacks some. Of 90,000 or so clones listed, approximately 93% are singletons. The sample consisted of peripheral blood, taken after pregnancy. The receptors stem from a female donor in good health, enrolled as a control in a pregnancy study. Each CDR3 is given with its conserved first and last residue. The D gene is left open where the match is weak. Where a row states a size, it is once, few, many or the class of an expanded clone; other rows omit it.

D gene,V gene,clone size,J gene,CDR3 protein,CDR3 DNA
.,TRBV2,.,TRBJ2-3,CASSYTDTQYF,TGTGCCAGCAGTTACACAGATACGCAGTATTTT
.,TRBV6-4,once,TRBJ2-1,CASSGQENNEQFF,TGTGCCAGCAGTGGACAGGAGAACAATGAGCAGTTCTTC
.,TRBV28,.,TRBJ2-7,CASSFGQTSYEQYF,TGTGCCAGCAGTTTCGGACAGACCTCCTACGAGCAGTACTTC
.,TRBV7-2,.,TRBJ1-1,CASSFAGDTEAFF,TGTGCCAGCAGCTTCGCAGGTGACACTGAAGCTTTCTTT
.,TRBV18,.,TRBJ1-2,CASSQEEEDLYGYTF,TGTGCCAGCTCACAGGAGGAAGAGGACCTTTATGGCTACACCTTC
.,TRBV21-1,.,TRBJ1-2,CASSKVGPGRDRGAYNYGYTF,TGTGCCAGCAGCAAAGTGGGACCCGGCCGGGACAGGGGGGCGTATAACTATGGCTACACCTTC
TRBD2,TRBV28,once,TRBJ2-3,CASSTSAGTSGSSTDTQYF,TGTGCCAGCAGTACATCGGCCGGGACTAGCGGAAGCAGCACAGATACGCAGTATTTT
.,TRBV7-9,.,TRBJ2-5,CASSPGTPQETQYF,TGTGCCAGCAGCCCCGGGACTCCACAAGAGACCCAGTACTTC
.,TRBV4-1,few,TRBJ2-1,CASSPRDSRGRLIGGNEQFF,TGCGCCAGCAGCCCACGGGACTCGCGGGGACGGCTAATTGGGGGAAATGAGCAGTTCTTC
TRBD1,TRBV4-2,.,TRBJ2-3,CASSQEGQGVTDTQYF,TGTGCCAGCAGCCAAGAAGGACAGGGGGTCACAGATACGCAGTATTTT
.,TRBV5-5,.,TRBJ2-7,CASTPRPGYPSYEQYF,TGTGCCAGCACCCCACGTCCAGGATACCCTTCCTACGAGCAGTACTTC
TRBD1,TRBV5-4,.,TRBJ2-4,CASSFRGTEVIQYF,TGTGCCAGCAGCTTTCGTGGGACAGAGGTCATTCAGTACTTC
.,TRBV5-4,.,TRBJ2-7,CASSQDRGASYEQYF,TGTGCCAGCAGCCAAGATCGAGGAGCTTCCTACGAGCAGTACTTC
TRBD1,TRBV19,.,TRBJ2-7,CASSMGQGWGYEQYF,TGTGCCAGTAGTATGGGACAGGGGTGGGGTTACGAGCAGTACTTC
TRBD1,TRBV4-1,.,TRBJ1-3,CASSQPGQDSGNTIYF,TGCGCCAGCAGCCAGCCGGGACAGGACTCTGGAAACACCATATATTTT
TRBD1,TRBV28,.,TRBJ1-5,CASSSQGARGNQPQHF,TGTGCCAGCAGTTCACAGGGGGCTCGGGGCAATCAGCCCCAGCATTTT
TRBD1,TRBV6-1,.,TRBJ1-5,CASSDNRGHQPQHF,TGTGCCAGCAGTGATAACAGGGGCCATCAGCCCCAGCATTTT
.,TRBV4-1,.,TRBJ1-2,CASSQGSTYGYTF,TGCGCCAGCAGCCAGGGCAGCACATATGGCTACACCTTC
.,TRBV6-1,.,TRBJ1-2,CASNENRAHGYTF,TGTGCCAGCAATGAAAACAGAGCCCATGGCTACACCTTC
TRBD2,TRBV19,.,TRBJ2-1,CASSSTVTSGLYNEQFF,TGTGCCAGTAGTTCGACGGTGACTAGCGGGCTCTACAATGAGCAGTTCTTC
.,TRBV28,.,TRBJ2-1,CASSLGQGWVNEQFF,TGTGCCAGCAGTTTAGGGCAGGGATGGGTCAATGAGCAGTTCTTC
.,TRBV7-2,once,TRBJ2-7,CASSPRAGRYEQYF,TGTGCCAGCAGTCCCCGGGCGGGTCGCTACGAGCAGTACTTC
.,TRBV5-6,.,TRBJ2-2,CASSRREAMNTGELFF,TGTGCCAGCAGCCGGAGGGAGGCCATGAACACCGGGGAGCTGTTTTTT
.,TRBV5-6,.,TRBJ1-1,CASSFPGGGVNTEAFF,TGTGCCAGCAGCTTCCCCGGGGGGGGAGTTAACACTGAAGCTTTCTTT
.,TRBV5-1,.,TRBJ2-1,CASSLVGWSGNNEQFF,TGCGCCAGCAGCTTGGTGGGGTGGAGCGGAAACAATGAGCAGTTCTTC
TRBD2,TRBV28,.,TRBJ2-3,CASSFSRLAGGTGDTQYF,TGTGCCAGCAGTTTTTCGCGACTAGCGGGGGGGACTGGAGATACGCAGTATTTT
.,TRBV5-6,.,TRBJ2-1,CASSLLTSSYNEQFF,TGTGCCAGCAGCTTACTGACTAGCTCCTACAATGAGCAGTTCTTC
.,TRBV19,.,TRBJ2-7,CASSIASSYEQYF,TGTGCCAGTAGTATTGCCAGCTCCTACGAGCAGTACTTC
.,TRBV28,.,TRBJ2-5,CASSSGSRGETQYF,TGTGCCAGCAGTTCAGGGAGTAGGGGGGAGACCCAGTACTTC
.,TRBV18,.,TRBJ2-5,CASSPRDTQGTQYF,TGTGCCAGCTCACCGAGGGACACCCAAGGGACCCAGTACTTC
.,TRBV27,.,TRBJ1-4,CASSLSPQGIELIEYEKLFF,TGTGCCAGCAGTTTATCTCCACAGGGAATCGAGCTTATAGAGTATGAAAAACTGTTTTTT
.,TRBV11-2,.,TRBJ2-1,CASSLNRAFYNEQFF,TGTGCCAGCAGCTTAAACAGGGCATTTTACAATGAGCAGTTCTTC
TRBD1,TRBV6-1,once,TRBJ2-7,CASTLGTGDVQYF,TGTGCCAGCACCTTGGGGACAGGGGACGTGCAGTACTTC
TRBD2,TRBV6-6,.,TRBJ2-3,CASSLAGASTDTQYF,TGTGCCAGCAGTTTAGCGGGAGCTAGCACAGATACGCAGTATTTT
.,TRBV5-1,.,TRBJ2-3,CASSYRAGDTDTQYF,TGCGCCAGCAGCTATCGGGCAGGGGACACAGATACGCAGTATTTT
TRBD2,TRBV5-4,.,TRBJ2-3,CASSWSPREALADTQYF,TGTGCCAGCAGCTGGTCACCGCGGGAGGCCCTAGCAGATACGCAGTATTTT
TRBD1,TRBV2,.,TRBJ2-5,CASSDRQGGETQYF,TGTGCCAGCAGTGACCGACAGGGCGGAGAGACCCAGTACTTC
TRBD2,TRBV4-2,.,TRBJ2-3,CASSQDPVAGVEADTQYF,TGTGCCAGCAGCCAAGATCCCGTCGCGGGAGTCGAGGCAGATACGCAGTATTTT
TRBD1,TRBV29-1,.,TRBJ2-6,CSVWDRPLASGANVLTF,TGCAGCGTTTGGGACAGGCCCTTGGCCTCTGGGGCCAACGTCCTGACTTTC
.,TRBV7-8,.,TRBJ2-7,CASSLEGVGNYEQYF,TGTGCCAGCAGCTTGGAGGGAGTGGGAAACTACGAGCAGTACTTC
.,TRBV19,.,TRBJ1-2,CASSIMASGGYTF,TGTGCCAGTAGTATAATGGCCTCCGGGGGCTACACCTTC
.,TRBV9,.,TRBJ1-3,CASRLGHNSGNTIYF,TGTGCCAGCAGACTTGGACATAACTCTGGAAACACCATATATTTT
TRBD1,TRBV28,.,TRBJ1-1,CASTSGGWEAFF,TGTGCCAGCACCTCAGGGGGGTGGGAAGCTTTCTTT
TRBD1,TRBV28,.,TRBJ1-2,CASSSWTGWSGYTF,TGTGCCAGCAGTTCCTGGACAGGGTGGAGTGGCTACACCTTC
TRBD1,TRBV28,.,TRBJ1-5,CASSAIGTGISQPQHF,TGTGCCAGCAGCGCCATAGGGACAGGGATTTCTCAGCCCCAGCATTTT
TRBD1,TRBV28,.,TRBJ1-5,CASSIGTGGLHQPQHF,TGTGCCAGCAGTATCGGGACAGGGGGCCTCCATCAGCCCCAGCATTTT
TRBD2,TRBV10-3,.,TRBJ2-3,CAIGTSGTDTQYF,TGTGCCATCGGGACTAGCGGCACAGATACGCAGTATTTT
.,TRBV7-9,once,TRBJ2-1,CASSFPGINEQFF,TGTGCCAGCAGCTTTCCAGGGATCAATGAGCAGTTCTTC
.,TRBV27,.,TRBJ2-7,CASRGQGAYEQYF,TGTGCCAGCAGGGGTCAGGGTGCCTACGAGCAGTACTTC
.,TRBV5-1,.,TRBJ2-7,CASSPRDGGSYEQYF,TGCGCCAGCAGCCCGCGGGACGGAGGGTCCTACGAGCAGTACTTC
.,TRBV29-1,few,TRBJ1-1,CSVERGDRGSGAFF,TGCAGCGTTGAACGAGGTGACAGAGGATCAGGAGCTTTCTTT